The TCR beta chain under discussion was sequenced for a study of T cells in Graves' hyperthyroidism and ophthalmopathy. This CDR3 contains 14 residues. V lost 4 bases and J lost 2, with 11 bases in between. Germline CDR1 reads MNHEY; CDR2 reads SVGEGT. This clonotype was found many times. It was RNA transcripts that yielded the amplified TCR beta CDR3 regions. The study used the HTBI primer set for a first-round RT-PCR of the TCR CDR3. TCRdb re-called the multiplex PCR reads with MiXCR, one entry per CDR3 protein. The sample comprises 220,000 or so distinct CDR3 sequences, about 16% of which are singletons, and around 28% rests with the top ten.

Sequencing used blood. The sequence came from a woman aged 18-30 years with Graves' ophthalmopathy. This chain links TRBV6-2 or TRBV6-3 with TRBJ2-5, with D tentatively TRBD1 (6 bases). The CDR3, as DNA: TGTGCCAGCAGTTTCTCGGGACAACAAGAGACCCAGTACTTC. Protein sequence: CASSFSGQQETQYF.